One and the same sample provided the 6 T cell receptor beta chains below, sequenced in a study of cytomegalovirus exposure and HLA in healthy donors. This table comes from immunoSEQ multiplex PCR, and its TCRdb copy is limited to in-frame clones, with some not included. The sample lists approximately 110,000 clones, roughly 90% occurring once. Sequencing was carried out using PBMCs. The origin of the receptors is a woman under 30 in good health and CMV-seronegative.

In the case of this clone: Compared with germline, one end of the junction differs, possibly owing to a read error. This chain connects TRBV7-2 to TRBJ2-7; 10 bases align to TRBD2. Per germline, CDR1 SGHTA and CDR2 FQGNSA. The CDR3 spans 14 residues. CDR3 in amino acids: CASSPTLGLAGEHF. CDR3 DNA sequence: TGTGCCAGCAGCCCAACACTCGGGCTAGCGGGGGAGCACTTC.

A single count supports this clone. The chain combines TRBV28 with TRBJ2-5; D is ambiguous. The CDR3 runs 15 residues. V gave up 1 base and J gave up 1 base, with 10 bases separating them. Germline-derived CDR1 and CDR2 are MDHEN and SYDVKM. The CDR3 sequence is CASSLFGQIQETQYF. CDR3 in DNA: TGTGCCAGCAGTTTATTTGGTCAGATCCAAGAGACCCAGTACTTC.

The table lists this clone with a count of one. The V and J genes are TRBV6-1 and TRBJ1-5; D call uncertain. The germline V and J ends were trimmed by 4 bases and 0 bases, with 7 bases remaining between them. There are 14 residues in the CDR3. CDR1 is MNHNS, CDR2 SASEGT, per germline. This chain's CDR3 is CASSGHYSNQPQHF. CDR3 bases: TGTGCCAGCAGTGGGCATTATAGCAATCAGCCCCAGCATTTT.

The rearrangement links TRBV15 to TRBJ2-6, with 7 bases fitting TRBD1. The V segment lost 6 bases and the J segment 1 base; nucleotides outside the gene matches: 9. Looked up from germline, CDR1 is LNHNV and CDR2 is YYDKDF (reference sequence). The CDR3 extends over 17 amino acids. The CDR3 DNA reads TGTGCCACCAGTACCGGGACAGCCTTATCTGGGGCCAACGTCCTGACTTTC. Amino acids: CATSTGTALSGANVLTF.

V gene TRBV4-3 combines with J gene TRBJ2-3; D might be TRBD2 (7 bases). The CDR3 extends over 13 amino acids. The germline CDR1 and CDR2 sequences are LGHNA and YSLEER. The ends were cut back, 0 bases at V and 11 bases at J, with 12 bases in the middle. This CDR3 reads CASSQDRGGQQYF. CDR3 nucleotide sequence: TGCGCCAGCAGCCAAGATAGGGGGGGGCAGCAGTATTTT.

The genes are TRBV7-6 and TRBJ1-5, with D tentatively TRBD1 (5 bases). Germline V lookup: CDR1 SGHVS, CDR2 FNYEAQ. This CDR3 comprises 13 residues. V lost 1 base to trimming and J lost 5 bases, with 6 bases between them. As DNA, the CDR3 is TGTGCCAGCAGCTTAGAGGGGCATCAGCCCCAGCATTTT. Its protein product is CASSLEGHQPQHF.